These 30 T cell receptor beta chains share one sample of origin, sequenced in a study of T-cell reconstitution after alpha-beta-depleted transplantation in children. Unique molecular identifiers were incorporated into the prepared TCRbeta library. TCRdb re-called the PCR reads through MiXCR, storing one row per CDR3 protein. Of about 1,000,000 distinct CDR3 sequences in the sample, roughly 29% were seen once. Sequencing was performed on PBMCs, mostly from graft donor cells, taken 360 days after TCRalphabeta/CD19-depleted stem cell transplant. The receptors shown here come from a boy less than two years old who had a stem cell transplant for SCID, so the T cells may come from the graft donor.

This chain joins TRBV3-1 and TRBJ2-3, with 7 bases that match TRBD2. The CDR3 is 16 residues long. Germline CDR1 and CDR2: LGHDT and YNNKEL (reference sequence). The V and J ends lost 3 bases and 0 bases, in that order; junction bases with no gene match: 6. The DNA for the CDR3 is TGTGCCAGCAGCCACGTGCGGCGGGGGAGCACAGATACGCAGTATTTT. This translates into CASSHVRRGSTDTQYF.

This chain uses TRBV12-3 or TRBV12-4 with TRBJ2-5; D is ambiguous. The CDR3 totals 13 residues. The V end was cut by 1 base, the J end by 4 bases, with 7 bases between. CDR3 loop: CASSLGALETQYF. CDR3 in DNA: TGTGCCAGCAGTTTAGGGGCACTAGAGACCCAGTACTTC.

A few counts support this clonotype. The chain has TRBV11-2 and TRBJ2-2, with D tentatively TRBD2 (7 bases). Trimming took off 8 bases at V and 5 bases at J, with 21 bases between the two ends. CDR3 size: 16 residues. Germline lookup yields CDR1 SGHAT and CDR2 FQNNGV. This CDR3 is CASRMPGGRNTGELFF. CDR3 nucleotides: TGTGCCAGCCGCATGCCCGGGGGGCGTAATACCGGGGAGCTGTTTTTT.

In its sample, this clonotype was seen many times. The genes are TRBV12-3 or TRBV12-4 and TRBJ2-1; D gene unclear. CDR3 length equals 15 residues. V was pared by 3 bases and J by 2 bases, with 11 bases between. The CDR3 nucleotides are TGTGCCAGCAGTTTCGCCCCGAAGACCTACAATGAGCAGTTCTTC. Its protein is CASSFAPKTYNEQFF.

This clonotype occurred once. This CDR3 is CASSFPGLAGSTGELFF. DNA for the CDR3: TGTGCCAGCAGCTTCCCGGGACTAGCGGGGTCCACCGGGGAGCTGTTTTTT. V gene TRBV9 combines with J gene TRBJ2-2; TRBD2 agrees at 13 bases. The germline V gene encodes CDR1 SGDLS and CDR2 YYNGEE. V lost 4 bases and J lost 4; bases outside the gene matches: 7. This CDR3 is 17 amino acids long. The full variable domain, with the rest looked up from reference TRBV9 and TRBJ2-2, is DSGVTQTPKHLITATGQRVTLRCSPRSGDLSVYWYQQSLDQGLQFLIQYYNGEERAKGNILERFSAQQFPDLHSELNLSSLELGDSALYFCASSFPGLAGSTGELFFGEGSRLTVL.

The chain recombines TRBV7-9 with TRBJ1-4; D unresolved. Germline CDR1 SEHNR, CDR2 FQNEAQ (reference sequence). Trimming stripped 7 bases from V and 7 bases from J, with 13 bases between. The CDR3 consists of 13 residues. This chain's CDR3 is CASTQAGGEKLFF. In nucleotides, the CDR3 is TGTGCCAGCACCCAGGCGGGAGGTGAAAAACTGTTTTTT.

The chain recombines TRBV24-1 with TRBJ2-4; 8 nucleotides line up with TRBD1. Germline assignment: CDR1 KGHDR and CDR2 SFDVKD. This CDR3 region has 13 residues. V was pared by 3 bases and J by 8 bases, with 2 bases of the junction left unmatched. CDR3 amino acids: CATSDPDRDIQYF. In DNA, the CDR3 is TGTGCCACCAGTGATCCGGACAGGGACATTCAGTACTTC.

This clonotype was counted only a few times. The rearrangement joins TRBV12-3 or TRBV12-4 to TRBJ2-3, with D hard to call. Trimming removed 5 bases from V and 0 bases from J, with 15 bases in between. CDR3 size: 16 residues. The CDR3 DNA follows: TGTGCCAGCAGTCTACGACTGGCGACTAGCACAGATACGCAGTATTTT. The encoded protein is CASSLRLATSTDTQYF.

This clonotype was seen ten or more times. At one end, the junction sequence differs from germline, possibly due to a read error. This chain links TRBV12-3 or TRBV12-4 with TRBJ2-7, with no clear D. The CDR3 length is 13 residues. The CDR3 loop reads CASSLGTPYEQYF. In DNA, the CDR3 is TGCGCCAGCAGCTTGGGTACTCCCTACGAGCAGTACTTC.

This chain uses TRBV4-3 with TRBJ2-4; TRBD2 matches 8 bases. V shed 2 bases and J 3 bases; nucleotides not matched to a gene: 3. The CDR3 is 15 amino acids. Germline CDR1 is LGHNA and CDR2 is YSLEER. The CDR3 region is CASSQRAGGKNIQYF. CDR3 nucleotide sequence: TGCGCCAGCAGCCAAAGGGCGGGAGGCAAAAACATTCAGTACTTC.

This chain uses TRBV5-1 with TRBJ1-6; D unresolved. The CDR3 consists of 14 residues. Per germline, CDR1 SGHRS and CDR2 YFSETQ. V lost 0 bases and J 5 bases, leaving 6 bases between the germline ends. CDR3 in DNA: TGCGCCAGCAGCTTGGGGGCAAATAATTCACCCCTCCACTTT. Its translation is CASSLGANNSPLHF.

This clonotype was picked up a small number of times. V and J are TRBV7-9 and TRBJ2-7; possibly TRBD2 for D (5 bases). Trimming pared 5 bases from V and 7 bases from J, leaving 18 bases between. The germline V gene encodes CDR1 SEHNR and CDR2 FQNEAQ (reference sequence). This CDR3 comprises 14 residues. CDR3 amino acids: CASSDRLNTAEQYF. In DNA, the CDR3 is TGTGCCAGCAGCGACCGACTAAATACGGCTGAGCAGTACTTC.

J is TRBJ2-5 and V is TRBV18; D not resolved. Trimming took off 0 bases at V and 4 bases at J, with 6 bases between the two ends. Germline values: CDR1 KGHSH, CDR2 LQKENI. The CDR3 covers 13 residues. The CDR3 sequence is CASSPPNGETQYF. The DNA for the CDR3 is TGTGCCAGCTCACCACCTAACGGAGAGACCCAGTACTTC. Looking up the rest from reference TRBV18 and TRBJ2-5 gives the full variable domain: NAGVMQNPRHLVRRRGQEARLRCSPMKGHSHVYWYRQLPEEGLKFMVYLQKENIIDESGMPKERFSAEFPKEGPSILRIQQVVRGDSAAYFCASSPPNGETQYFGPGTRLLVL.

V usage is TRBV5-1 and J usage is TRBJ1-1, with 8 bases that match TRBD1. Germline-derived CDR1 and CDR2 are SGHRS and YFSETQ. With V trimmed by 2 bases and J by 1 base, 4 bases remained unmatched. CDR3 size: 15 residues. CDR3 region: CASSFTGGWNTEAFF. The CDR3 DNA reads TGCGCCAGCAGCTTTACAGGGGGGTGGAACACTGAAGCTTTCTTT.

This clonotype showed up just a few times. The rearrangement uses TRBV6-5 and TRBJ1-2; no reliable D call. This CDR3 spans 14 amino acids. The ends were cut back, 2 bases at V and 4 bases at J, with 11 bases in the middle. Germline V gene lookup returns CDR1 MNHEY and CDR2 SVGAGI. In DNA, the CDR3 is TGTGCCAGCAGTTACCGGGCAGCCAGCTATGGCTACACCTTC. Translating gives CASSYRAASYGYTF.

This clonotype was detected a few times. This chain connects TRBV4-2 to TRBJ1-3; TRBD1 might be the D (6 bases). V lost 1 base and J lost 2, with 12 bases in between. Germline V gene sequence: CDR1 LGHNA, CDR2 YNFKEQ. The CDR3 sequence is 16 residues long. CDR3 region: CASSQAQGQTGNTIYF. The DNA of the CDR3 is TGTGCCAGCAGCCAAGCCCAAGGACAGACTGGAAACACCATATATTTT.

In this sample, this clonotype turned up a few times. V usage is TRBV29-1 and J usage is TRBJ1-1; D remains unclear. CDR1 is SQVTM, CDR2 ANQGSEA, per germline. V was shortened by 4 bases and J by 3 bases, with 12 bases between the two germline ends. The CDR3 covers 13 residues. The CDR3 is CSVGRLGDTEAFF. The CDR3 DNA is TGCAGCGTTGGTAGGCTCGGGGACACTGAAGCTTTCTTT.

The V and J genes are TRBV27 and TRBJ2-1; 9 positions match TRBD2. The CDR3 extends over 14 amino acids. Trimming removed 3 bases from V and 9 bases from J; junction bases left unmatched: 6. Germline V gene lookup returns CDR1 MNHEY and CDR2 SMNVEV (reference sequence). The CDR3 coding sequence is TGTGCCAGCAGTTTTGGGCGGGGGGGCTTTGAGCAGTTCTTC. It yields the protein CASSFGRGGFEQFF.

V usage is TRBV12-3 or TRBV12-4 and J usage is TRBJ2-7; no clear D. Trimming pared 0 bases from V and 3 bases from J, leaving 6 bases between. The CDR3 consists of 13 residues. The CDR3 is CASSLASLYEQYF. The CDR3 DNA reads TGTGCCAGCAGTTTAGCGTCCCTCTACGAGCAGTACTTC.

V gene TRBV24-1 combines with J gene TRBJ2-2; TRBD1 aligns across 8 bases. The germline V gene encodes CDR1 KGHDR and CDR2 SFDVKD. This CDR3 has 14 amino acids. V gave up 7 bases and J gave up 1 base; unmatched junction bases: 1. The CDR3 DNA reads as TGTGCCACCAGGGACAGGGTGAACACCGGGGAGCTGTTTTTT. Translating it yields CATRDRVNTGELFF.

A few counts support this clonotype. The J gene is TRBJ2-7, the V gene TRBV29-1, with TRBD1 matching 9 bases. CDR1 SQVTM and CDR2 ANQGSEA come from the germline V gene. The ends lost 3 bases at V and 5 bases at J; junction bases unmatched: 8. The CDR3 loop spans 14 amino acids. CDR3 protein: CSVDVGQGIHEQYF. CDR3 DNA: TGCAGCGTTGATGTTGGACAGGGGATCCACGAGCAGTACTTC.

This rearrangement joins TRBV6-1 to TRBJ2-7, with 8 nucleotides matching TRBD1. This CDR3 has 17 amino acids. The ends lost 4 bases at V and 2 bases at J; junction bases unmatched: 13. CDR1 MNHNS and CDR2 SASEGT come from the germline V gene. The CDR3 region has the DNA TGTGCCAGCAGTGTCGCGTCCGGGACAGGCGTACCCTACGAGCAGTACTTC. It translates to CASSVASGTGVPYEQYF.

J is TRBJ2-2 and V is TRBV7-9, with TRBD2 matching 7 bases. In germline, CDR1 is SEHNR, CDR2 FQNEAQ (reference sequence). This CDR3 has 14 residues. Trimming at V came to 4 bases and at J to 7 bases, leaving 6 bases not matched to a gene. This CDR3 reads CASSSGGGFGELFF. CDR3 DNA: TGTGCCAGCAGCTCGGGAGGAGGGTTCGGGGAGCTGTTTTTT.

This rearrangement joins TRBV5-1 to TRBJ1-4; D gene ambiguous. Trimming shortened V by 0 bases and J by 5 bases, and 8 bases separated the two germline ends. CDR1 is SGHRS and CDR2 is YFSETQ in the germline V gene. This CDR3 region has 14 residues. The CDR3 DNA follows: TGCGCCAGCAGCTTGGGCACAGTCAATGAAAAACTGTTTTTT. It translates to CASSLGTVNEKLFF.

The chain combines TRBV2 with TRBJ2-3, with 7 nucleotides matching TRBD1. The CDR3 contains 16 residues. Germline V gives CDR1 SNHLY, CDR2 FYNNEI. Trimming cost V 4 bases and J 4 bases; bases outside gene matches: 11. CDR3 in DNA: TGTGCCAGCAGTGGAGGGACAGTGGCTGGGGCAGATACGCAGTATTTT. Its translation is CASSGGTVAGADTQYF.

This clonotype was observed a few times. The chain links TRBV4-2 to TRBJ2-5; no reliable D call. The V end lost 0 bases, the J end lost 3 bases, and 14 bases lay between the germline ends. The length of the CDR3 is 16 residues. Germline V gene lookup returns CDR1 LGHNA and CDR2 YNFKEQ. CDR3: CASSQDIWLFKETQYF. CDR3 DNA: TGTGCCAGCAGCCAAGATATTTGGCTTTTTAAAGAGACCCAGTACTTC.

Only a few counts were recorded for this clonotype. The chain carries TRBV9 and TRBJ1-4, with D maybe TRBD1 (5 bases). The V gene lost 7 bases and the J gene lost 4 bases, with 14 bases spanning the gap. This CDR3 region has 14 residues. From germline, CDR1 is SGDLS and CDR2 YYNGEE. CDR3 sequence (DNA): TGTGCCAGCGCCTCGGGACGACTTAATGAAAAACTGTTTTTT. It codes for CASASGRLNEKLFF.

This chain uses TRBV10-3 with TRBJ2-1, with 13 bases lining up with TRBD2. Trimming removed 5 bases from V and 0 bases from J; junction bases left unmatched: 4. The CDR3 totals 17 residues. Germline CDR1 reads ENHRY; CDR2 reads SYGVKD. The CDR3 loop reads CAISLGLAGRSYNEQFF. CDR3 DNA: TGTGCCATCAGTTTGGGACTAGCGGGGCGCTCCTACAATGAGCAGTTCTTC.

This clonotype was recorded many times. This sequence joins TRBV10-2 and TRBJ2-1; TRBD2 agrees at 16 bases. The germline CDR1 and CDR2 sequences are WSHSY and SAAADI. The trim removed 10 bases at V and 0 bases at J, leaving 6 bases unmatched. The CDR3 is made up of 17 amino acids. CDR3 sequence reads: CATSGLAGGPSYNEQFF. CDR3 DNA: TGCGCCACGTCGGGACTAGCGGGGGGGCCCTCCTACAATGAGCAGTTCTTC.

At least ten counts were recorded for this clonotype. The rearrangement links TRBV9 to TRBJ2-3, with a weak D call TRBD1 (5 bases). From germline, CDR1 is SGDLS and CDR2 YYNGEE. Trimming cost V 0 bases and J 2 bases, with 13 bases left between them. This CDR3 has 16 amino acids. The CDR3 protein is CASSVGYRPNTDTQYF. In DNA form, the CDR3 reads TGTGCCAGCAGCGTAGGATACAGGCCGAACACAGATACGCAGTATTTT.